This T cell receptor beta chain was retrieved from a study of T cells in Graves' hyperthyroidism and ophthalmopathy. General study points: Blood also contained most expanded thyroid clonotypes above 0.001.

Amplified regions were TCR beta CDR3 sequences from RNA transcripts. HTBI primers were employed in a first-round RT-PCR of the TCR CDR3. TCRdb re-analysed the multiplex PCR reads in MiXCR, keeping a single row per CDR3 protein. The table has 500,000 to 550,000 distinct CDR3 sequences, less than 25% seen once. This clonotype occurred many times. Its antigen remains unidentified. No ophthalmopathy progression within 18 months constituted stable Graves' hyperthyroidism. Patients aged 18 to 65 had newly diagnosed hyperthyroidism lasting under 2 months. Exclusion criteria comprised uncontrolled infection, other autoimmune disease, pregnancy or lactation. The specimen sequenced was blood. The clonotype was recovered from a man between 18 and 29 years old with Graves' hyperthyroidism.

CDR3 in amino acids: CASSLGDGGGQPQHF. CDR3 in DNA: TGCGCCAGCAGCTTGGGGGACGGGGGTGGCCAGCCCCAGCATTTT. The chain has TRBV5-1 and TRBJ1-5; maybe TRBD1 (5 bases). The CDR3 has 15 residues. From germline, CDR1 is SGHRS and CDR2 YFSETQ. V was cut by 0 bases and J by 7 bases, with 14 bases left in between.